This T cell receptor beta chain appears in the sequencing data of a study of tumor-infiltrating lymphocytes in primary liver carcinoma. The study co-extracted DNA and RNA from about 19-30 mg of unsorted bulk tissue. The J segment lost 6 bases and the V segment lost 1 base, leaving 6 bases of the junction unmatched. Germline V CDR1 and CDR2: SGHAT, FQNNGV. The CDR3 has 15 residues. A constant-region primer served to make TCR beta cDNA from about 500 ng total RNA. Libraries of TCR beta came from three nested multiplex PCR rounds with slightly modified ARM-PCR. A C-beta reverse primer was combined with TRBV1-TRBV30 forward primers in the first two PCR rounds, and each round had around 10 cycles. In TCRdb, the multiplex PCR reads were re-called with MiXCR into one record per CDR3 protein. The sample holds about 96,000 distinct CDR3 sequences; roughly 70% are singletons and the top ten take approximately 30%.

This clonotype was sampled from a man aged 40-55 years with primary liver carcinoma and hepatitis B virus infection. Sequencing used tumor-adjacent normal liver tissue. The rearrangement uses TRBV11-2 and TRBJ2-1; TRBD2 matches at 7 bases. The CDR3 loop is CASSLVGLVVNEQFF. CDR3 DNA: TGTGCCAGCAGCTTAGTCGGACTAGTGGTCAATGAGCAGTTCTTC.